The 27 T cell receptor beta chains below all came from one sample that was sequenced in a study of cytomegalovirus exposure and HLA in healthy donors. The PCR contained 60 Vbeta and 13 Jbeta primers. Profiled with immunoSEQ multiplex PCR; TCRdb holds only in-frame clones, not every one. The top ten hold over 5% of the sample, which has 100,000 to 150,000 clones, roughly 74% seen once. The sequenced material came from PBMCs. The receptors derive from a man in his forties or fifties in good health and CMV-seropositive.

CDR3 DNA: TGCGCCAGCAGCTCATCCGCGGGAAGGGGCGAGCAGTACTTC. It codes for CASSSSAGRGEQYF. The chain uses TRBV5-1 and TRBJ2-5; D possibly corresponds to TRBD2 (6 bases). TRBJ2-7 matches the DNA end more closely, so the J call is doubtful. This CDR3 comprises 14 residues. Looked up from germline, CDR1 is SGHRS and CDR2 is YFSETQ.

The sample holds one count of this clone. The chain has TRBV7-9 and TRBJ1-4; D may be TRBD1 (5 bases). The CDR3 extends over 13 amino acids. V was pared by 1 base and J by 5 bases, with 5 bases between. Germline V gene data show CDR1 as SEHNR and CDR2 as FQNEAQ (reference sequence). CDR3 nucleotides: TGTGCCAGCAGCTTAGGGGGCAATGAAAAACTGTTTTTT. This codes for CASSLGGNEKLFF.

Points on this clone: One junction end disagrees with the germline gene, perhaps due to a read error. V and J are TRBV7-6 and TRBJ2-5; TRBD1 agrees at 7 bases. CDR1 and CDR2 (germline): SGHVS, FNYEAQ. The CDR3 contains 15 residues. The CDR3 DNA reads TGTGCCAGCACCTTATCAGGGACAGCCCAAGAGACCCAGTACTTC. Translated: CASTLSGTAQETQYF.

The V gene is TRBV28, the J gene TRBJ2-6, with D perhaps matching TRBD2 (7 bases). CDR1 MDHEN and CDR2 SYDVKM come from the germline V gene. This CDR3 is built from 16 residues. The V end was cut by 6 bases, the J end by 0 bases, with 12 bases between. CDR3 sequence: CASRRGGNSGANVLTF. CDR3 sequence (DNA): TGTGCCAGCAGGAGGGGGGGCAACTCTGGGGCCAACGTCCTGACTTTC.

This clone came up once. The chain employs TRBV5-8 and TRBJ1-4; 10 bases match TRBD1. Trimming took 3 bases from V and 1 from J; bases not matched to a gene: 6. This CDR3 contains 17 residues. Per the germline V gene, CDR1 is SGHTS and CDR2 is YDEGEE. The CDR3 region has the DNA TGTGCCAGCAGCTGGACAGGGGGAACGGGAACTAATGAAAAACTGTTTTTT. Residues: CASSWTGGTGTNEKLFF.

Details on this clone: Its ends do not fully match the called genes, so a read error is possible. Within the sample, other DNA sequences also encode this same CDR3. The CDR3 protein is CASSIVGTNQETQYF. Here the CDR3 DNA reads TGTGCCAGCAGTATAGTGGGGACTAACCAAGAGACCCAGTACTTC. This rearrangement joins TRBV19 to TRBJ2-5; 7 bases map to TRBD2. Germline CDR1 and CDR2: LNHDA and SQIVND (reference sequence). The CDR3 runs 15 residues.

CDR3 nucleotide sequence: TGTGCCATCAGTGAGGGGACTATCACAGATACGCAGTATTTT. Translating gives CAISEGTITDTQYF. The gene calls are TRBV10-3 and TRBJ2-3, with 7 bases lining up with TRBD2. V was pared by 2 bases and J by 2 bases, with 1 base of the junction left unmatched. From germline, CDR1 is ENHRY and CDR2 SYGVKD. The CDR3 has 14 residues.

This clone is a singleton in its sample. V usage is TRBV5-1 and J usage is TRBJ2-1, with D maybe TRBD2 (7 bases). This CDR3 has 15 amino acids. CDR1 and CDR2 (germline): SGHRS, YFSETQ. The V and J ends lost 0 bases and 6 bases respectively, with 13 bases between them. The CDR3 DNA reads TGCGCCAGCAGCTTGGCAGGGGAGGGGTTCAATGAGCAGTTCTTC. Translating it yields CASSLAGEGFNEQFF.

In the case of this clone: This CDR3 is also generated by other DNA sequences in the sample. The chain is built from TRBV28 and TRBJ2-2; D gene uncertain. Germline V gene lookup returns CDR1 MDHEN and CDR2 SYDVKM. The length of the CDR3 is 12 residues. V lost 5 bases, J lost 5 bases, and 6 bases lay in between. The CDR3 reads CASSLLTGELFF. DNA of the CDR3: TGTGCCAGCAGTCTCCTTACCGGGGAGCTGTTTTTT.

V usage is TRBV5-4 and J usage is TRBJ1-2, with TRBD1 matching over 7 bases. The CDR3 has 14 amino acids. Germline V gene sequence: CDR1 SGHNT, CDR2 YYREEE (reference sequence). Trimming at V came to 5 bases and at J to 0 bases, leaving 4 bases not matched to a gene. This CDR3 reads CASSYDRANYGYTF. The CDR3 coding sequence is TGTGCCAGCAGTTACGACAGGGCTAACTATGGCTACACCTTC.

This sequence joins TRBV19 and TRBJ2-7, with TRBD2 matching 7 bases. CDR3 size: 13 residues. V shed 4 bases, J shed 4 bases, and the junction held 4 bases outside the gene matches. CDR1 LNHDA and CDR2 SQIVND come from the germline V gene (reference sequence). CDR3 amino acids: CASSTPGRYEQYF. CDR3 nucleotides: TGTGCCAGTAGTACTCCCGGGAGGTACGAGCAGTACTTC.

The chain links TRBV4-1 to TRBJ2-7; a weak D match, TRBD2 (6 bases). There are 14 residues in the CDR3. The germline V gene encodes CDR1 MGHRA and CDR2 YSYEKL. With 1 base removed from V and 3 bases from J, the gap between germline ends came to 10 bases. CDR3 region: CASSQVMGGYEQYF. The CDR3, as DNA: TGCGCCAGCAGCCAAGTGATGGGGGGCTACGAGCAGTACTTC.

The CDR3 here is CASSIGTDYNEQFF. The CDR3 DNA sequence: TGTGCCAGCAGCATCGGGACAGACTACAATGAGCAGTTCTTC. The genes are TRBV7-9 and TRBJ2-1; 7 bases line up with TRBD1. Germline V gene data show CDR1 as SEHNR and CDR2 as FQNEAQ (reference sequence). Unmatched junction bases numbered 4, after V lost 5 bases and J lost 3 bases. The CDR3 is made up of 14 amino acids. The full variable domain, completed using reference TRBV7-9 and TRBJ2-1, is DTGVSQNPRHKITKRGQNVTFRCDPISEHNRLYWYRQTLGQGPEFLTYFQNEAQLEKSRLLSDRFSAERPKGSFSTLEIQRTEQGDSAMYLCASSIGTDYNEQFFGPGTRLTVL.

The chain recombines TRBV7-6 with TRBJ2-2; 9 positions agree with TRBD1. V lost 1 base, J lost 6 bases, and 3 bases stayed unmatched. CDR3 size: 15 residues. Germline CDR1 and CDR2: SGHVS and FNYEAQ. Written as DNA, the CDR3 is TGTGCCAGCAGCTTAGATCGGACAGGGGCCGGGGAGCTGTTTTTT. Translating gives CASSLDRTGAGELFF.

The V call is TRBV5-8, the J call TRBJ1-5; 7 bases match TRBD1. V trimming: 0 bases; J trimming: 6 bases; junction bases outside the gene matches: 6. Germline assignment: CDR1 SGHTS and CDR2 YDEGEE. This CDR3 contains 15 residues. As DNA, the CDR3 is TGTGCCAGCAGCTTGGGTGACAGGGCAATTCAGCCCCAGCATTTT. Translated: CASSLGDRAIQPQHF.

The rearrangement joins TRBV29-1 to TRBJ2-1, with D maybe TRBD2 (5 bases). V gave up 4 bases and J gave up 9 bases, with 13 bases separating them. Germline CDR1 and CDR2: SQVTM and ANQGSEA. This CDR3 contains 12 residues. The CDR3 loop is CSVVRGNGEQFF. In DNA form, the CDR3 reads TGCAGCGTTGTAAGAGGGAATGGTGAGCAGTTCTTC.

The genes are TRBV27 and TRBJ2-7; TRBD2 matches at 8 bases. The CDR3 has 16 residues. CDR1 MNHEY and CDR2 SMNVEV come from the germline V gene (reference sequence). With 3 bases clipped from V and 3 bases from J, the junction kept 10 bases outside the gene matches. Written as DNA, the CDR3 is TGTGCCAGCAGTTTCCTCGGGGGGGCTCGGGACTACGAGCAGTACTTC. Translating it yields CASSFLGGARDYEQYF.

This clone has just one count. The chain joins TRBV5-1 to TRBJ2-7, with TRBD1 identical over 9 bases. The CDR3 extends over 14 amino acids. Germline V lookup: CDR1 SGHRS, CDR2 YFSETQ. With 3 bases clipped from V and 4 bases from J, the junction kept 5 bases outside the gene matches. In DNA, the CDR3 is TGCGCCAGCAGCTCGACCGGACAGGGGTACGAGCAGTACTTC. Its translation: CASSSTGQGYEQYF.

CDR3 region: CAWTLGGGANEQYF. DNA for the CDR3: TGTGCCTGGACTTTAGGAGGGGGGGCCAACGAGCAGTACTTC. The chain joins TRBV30 to TRBJ2-7; a weak D match, TRBD2 (7 bases). The CDR3 is 14 amino acids. Between the trimmed V and J ends, which lost 4 bases and 5 bases, there was a span of 18 bases. Germline values: CDR1 GTSNPN, CDR2 SVGIG (reference sequence). Full variable domain (missing parts from reference TRBV30 and TRBJ2-7): SQTIHQWPATLVQPVGSPLSLECTVEGTSNPNLYWYRQAAGRGLQLLFYSVGIGQISSEVPQNLSASRPQDRQFILSSKKLLLSDSGFYLCAWTLGGGANEQYFGPGTRLTVT.

The CDR3 DNA follows: TGTGCCAGTACTCCGGGAAGCACAGATACGCAGTATTTT. Its protein product is CASTPGSTDTQYF. V gene TRBV19 combines with J gene TRBJ2-3; D perhaps matches TRBD2 (5 bases). CDR3 length: 13 residues. Trimming left V 7 bases short and J 0 bases short, with 8 bases between. CDR1 and CDR2 (germline): LNHDA, SQIVND (reference sequence).

The chain couples TRBV9 to TRBJ2-7; 9 bases agree with TRBD1. The J segment lost 3 bases and the V segment lost 3 bases, leaving 4 bases of the junction unmatched. This CDR3 has 14 residues. Germline loops: CDR1 SGDLS, CDR2 YYNGEE. The DNA for the CDR3 is TGTGCCAGCAGCGGGGGGGACAGGGTCTACGAGCAGTACTTC. It yields the protein CASSGGDRVYEQYF.

The J gene is TRBJ2-7, the V gene TRBV7-6; a possible D gene is TRBD1 (5 bases). V gave up 1 base and J gave up 1 base, with 11 bases separating them. Germline CDR1 SGHVS, CDR2 FNYEAQ. The length of the CDR3 is 15 residues. CDR3 loop: CASSLEQAVSYEQYF. DNA of the CDR3: TGTGCCAGCAGCTTAGAACAGGCGGTGTCCTACGAGCAGTACTTC.

The rearrangement links TRBV9 to TRBJ2-2, with TRBD2 identical over 9 bases. The V gene's germline CDR1 is SGDLS and CDR2 YYNGEE. The CDR3 loop spans 14 amino acids. J gave up 7 bases and V 7 bases, and 8 bases lay outside the gene matches. The chain's CDR3 is CASSSGIVGGELFF. CDR3 in DNA: TGTGCCAGCTCTAGCGGGATCGTGGGCGGGGAGCTGTTTTTT.

This chain uses TRBV9 with TRBJ2-5; maybe TRBD2 (5 bases). The CDR3 spans 16 residues. V was shortened by 5 bases and J by 5 bases, with 22 bases between the two germline ends. Germline V gene data show CDR1 as SGDLS and CDR2 as YYNGEE. CDR3 region: CASSISPGRGVETQYF. CDR3 DNA: TGTGCCAGCAGTATAAGTCCGGGGAGAGGTGTGGAGACCCAGTACTTC.

The chain couples TRBV5-4 to TRBJ2-5, with TRBD1 as a possible D gene (5 bases). Germline V gene lookup returns CDR1 SGHNT and CDR2 YYREEE (reference sequence). CDR3 size: 12 residues. The V gene lost 4 bases and the J gene lost 2 bases, with 6 bases spanning the gap. Here the CDR3 reads CASSKGQETQYF. The CDR3 DNA reads TGTGCCAGCAGCAAGGGGCAAGAGACCCAGTACTTC.

The rearrangement joins TRBV7-2 to TRBJ2-5; possible D gene TRBD1, 5 bases. The CDR3 runs to 14 residues. Trimming removed 2 bases at V and 2 bases at J, with 9 bases between. Germline CDR1 reads SGHTA; CDR2 reads FQGNSA. The chain's CDR3 is CASSLRQTQETQYF. CDR3 nucleotide sequence: TGTGCCAGCAGCTTAAGACAGACTCAAGAGACCCAGTACTTC.

V gene TRBV6-1 combines with J gene TRBJ2-5; 7 bases agree with TRBD2. The CDR3 length is 15 residues. V was clipped by 11 bases and J by 5 bases; unmatched bases: 17. Germline CDR1 reads MNHNS; CDR2 reads SASEGT. CDR3 nucleotide sequence: TGTGCCGGCAAGTCCGGGACTACCTCTAGTGAGACCCAGTACTTC. This translates into CAGKSGTTSSETQYF.